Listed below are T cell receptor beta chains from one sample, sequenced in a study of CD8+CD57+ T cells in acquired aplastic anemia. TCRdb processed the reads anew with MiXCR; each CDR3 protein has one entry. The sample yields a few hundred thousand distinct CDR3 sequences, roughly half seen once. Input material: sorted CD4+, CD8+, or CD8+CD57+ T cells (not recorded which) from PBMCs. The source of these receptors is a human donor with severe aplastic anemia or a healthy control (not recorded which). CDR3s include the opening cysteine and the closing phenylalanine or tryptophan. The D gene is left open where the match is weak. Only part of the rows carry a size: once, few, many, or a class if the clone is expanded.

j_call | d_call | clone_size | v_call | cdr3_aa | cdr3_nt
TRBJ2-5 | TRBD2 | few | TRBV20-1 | CSAPGPGLATETQYF | TGCAGTGCCCCAGGGCCGGGACTAGCAACGGAGACCCAGTACTTC
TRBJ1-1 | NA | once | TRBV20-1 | CSAGRQVGTEAFF | TGCAGTGCTGGCCGACAGGTAGGCACTGAAGCTTTCTTT
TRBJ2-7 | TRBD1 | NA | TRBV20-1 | CSAERTGLVEQYF | TGCAGTGCTGAAAGGACAGGGTTGGTCGAGCAGTACTTC
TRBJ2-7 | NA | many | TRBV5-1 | CASRRTSQAVEQYF | TGCGCCAGCCGGAGAACTAGTCAAGCTGTAGAGCAGTACTTC
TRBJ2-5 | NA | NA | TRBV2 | CARLRTPQETQYF | TGTGCCAGACTACGGACTCCACAAGAGACCCAGTACTTC
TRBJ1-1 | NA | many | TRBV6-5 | CASSYEDEAFF | TGTGCCAGCAGTTACGAGGATGAAGCTTTCTTT
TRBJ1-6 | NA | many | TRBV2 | CASSDPPSSYNSPLHF | TGTGCCAGCAGTGACCCCCCGAGCTCCTATAATTCACCCCTCCACTTT
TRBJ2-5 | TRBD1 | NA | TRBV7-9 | CASSLRGQAETQYF | TGTGCCAGCAGCTTAAGGGGGCAGGCAGAGACCCAGTACTTC
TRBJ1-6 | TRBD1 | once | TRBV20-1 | CSARTGNSPLHF | TGCAGTGCTAGGACAGGGAATTCACCCCTCCACTTT
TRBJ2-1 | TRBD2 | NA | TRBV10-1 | CASSEGGLAGFYNEQFF | TGCGCCAGCAGTGAGGGGGGACTAGCGGGGTTCTACAATGAGCAGTTCTTC
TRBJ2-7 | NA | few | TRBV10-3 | CAIGGGENSYEQYF | TGTGCCATCGGAGGGGGGGAGAACTCCTACGAGCAGTACTTC
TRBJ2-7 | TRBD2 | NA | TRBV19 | CASSRTSGYLYEQYF | TGTGCCAGTAGTAGGACTAGCGGGTATCTCTACGAGCAGTACTTC
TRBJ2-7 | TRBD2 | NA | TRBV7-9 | CASSLAGEGYERYF | TGTGCCAGCAGCTTAGCCGGGGAGGGGTACGAGCGGTACTTC
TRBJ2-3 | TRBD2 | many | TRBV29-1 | CSVESPRHSGGTDTQYF | TGCAGCGTTGAATCCCCCCGGCATAGCGGGGGTACAGATACGCAGTATTTT
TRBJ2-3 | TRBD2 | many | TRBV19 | CASTLLAGATDTQYF | TGTGCCAGTACCTTACTAGCGGGGGCCACAGATACGCAGTATTTT
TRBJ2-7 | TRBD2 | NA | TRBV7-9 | CASSSWGGEQYF | TGTGCCAGCAGCTCTTGGGGGGGCGAGCAGTACTTC
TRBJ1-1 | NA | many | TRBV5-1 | CASSMGRLNTEAFF | TGCGCCAGCAGCATGGGACGGCTGAACACTGAAGCTTTCTTT
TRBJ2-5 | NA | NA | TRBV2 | CASAMGARGETQYF | TGTGCCAGCGCGATGGGGGCACGTGGAGAGACCCAGTACTTC
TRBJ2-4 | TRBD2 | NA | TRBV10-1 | CASSGKRGGFLYF | TGCGCCAGCAGTGGGAAGCGGGGGGGCTTCCTGTACTTC
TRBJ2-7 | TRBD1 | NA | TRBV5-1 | CASSLAGTGAYEQYF | TGCGCCAGCAGCTTGGCCGGGACAGGGGCCTACGAGCAGTACTTC
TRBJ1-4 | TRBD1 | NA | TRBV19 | CASNTGATNEKLFF | TGTGCCAGTAACACAGGGGCAACTAATGAAAAACTGTTTTTT
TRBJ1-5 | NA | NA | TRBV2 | CASSRQGQGQPQHF | TGTGCCAGCAGCCGTCAGGGGCAGGGTCAGCCCCAGCATTTT
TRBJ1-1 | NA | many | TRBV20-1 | CSAFPLMNTEAFF | TGCAGTGCTTTTCCTCTGATGAACACTGAAGCTTTCTTT
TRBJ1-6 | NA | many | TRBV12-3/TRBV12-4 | CASSLRGSISYNSPLHF | TGTGCCAGCAGTTTGAGGGGATCTATATCCTATAATTCACCCCTCCACTTT
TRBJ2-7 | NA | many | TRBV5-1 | CASSLGRKDYEQYF | TGCGCCAGCAGCCTCGGACGGAAAGACTACGAGCAGTACTTC
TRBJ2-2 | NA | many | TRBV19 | CASSSQGSGELFF | TGTGCCAGTAGCTCCCAGGGTTCCGGGGAGCTGTTTTTT
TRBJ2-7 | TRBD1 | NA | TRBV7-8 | CASRRTDRGGYEQYF | TGTGCCAGCAGGAGGACGGACAGGGGAGGCTACGAGCAGTACTTC
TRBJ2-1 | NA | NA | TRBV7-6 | CASSHILVEGHYNEQFF | TGTGCCAGCAGCCACATCCTCGTTGAAGGGCATTACAATGAGCAGTTCTTC
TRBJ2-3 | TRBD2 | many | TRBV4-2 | CASSQTSGALGDTQYF | TGTGCCAGCAGCCAGACTAGCGGGGCCTTGGGAGATACGCAGTATTTT
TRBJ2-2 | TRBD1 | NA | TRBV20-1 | CSAIQGGSTGELFF | TGCAGTGCTATACAGGGGGGCTCGACCGGGGAGCTGTTTTTT
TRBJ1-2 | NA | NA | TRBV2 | CASNGGLEGRTNYGYTF | TGTGCCAGCAATGGCGGCTTAGAGGGGCGTACTAACTATGGCTACACCTTC
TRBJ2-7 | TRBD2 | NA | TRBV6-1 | CASSVRGGPSYEQYF | TGTGCCAGCAGTGTACGCGGGGGACCCTCCTACGAGCAGTACTTC
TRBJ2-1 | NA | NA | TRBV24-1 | CATSDSGPQQFF | TGTGCCACCAGTGACAGCGGGCCTCAGCAGTTCTTC
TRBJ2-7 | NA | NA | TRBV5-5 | CASSVGVGPYEQYF | TGTGCCAGCAGCGTAGGGGTAGGTCCTTACGAGCAGTACTTC
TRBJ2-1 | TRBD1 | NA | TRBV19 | CASSPDRGLVNEQFF | TGTGCCAGTAGTCCAGACAGGGGGCTTGTGAATGAGCAGTTCTTC
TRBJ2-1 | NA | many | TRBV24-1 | CATSGGGQYNEQFF | TGTGCCACCAGTGGCGGGGGCCAATACAATGAGCAGTTCTTC
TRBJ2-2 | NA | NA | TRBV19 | CASSIGITTNTGELFF | TGTGCCAGTAGTATAGGGATCACAACGAACACCGGGGAGCTGTTTTTT
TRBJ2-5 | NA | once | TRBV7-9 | CASTRAVLETQYF | TGTGCCAGCACGAGGGCCGTCTTGGAGACCCAGTACTTC
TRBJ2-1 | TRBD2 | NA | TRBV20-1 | CSARVLAGGHEQFF | TGCAGTGCTAGGGTACTGGCGGGGGGGCATGAGCAGTTCTTC
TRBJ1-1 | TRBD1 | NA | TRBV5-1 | CASSAGTGDGAFF | TGCGCCAGCAGCGCCGGGACAGGGGATGGAGCTTTCTTT